At least ten counts were recorded for the clone carrying this T cell receptor (beta chain). Its cognate antigen is unknown. The V gene's germline CDR1 is GTSNPN and CDR2 SVGIG (reference sequence). The V and J ends lost 1 base and 1 base respectively, with 16 bases between them. This CDR3 comprises 16 residues. The data belong to a study of T-cell reconstitution after alpha-beta-depleted transplantation in children. For TCRbeta, the library was prepared with unique molecular identifiers. In TCRdb, the PCR reads were re-called with MiXCR into one record per CDR3 protein. The sample lists 480,000 or so distinct CDR3 sequences, roughly a tenth occurring once. Study findings and constraints: Expanded clones from the graft, numbering several hundred, reportedly supplied alpha-beta T cells about two months after transplant. By one year post-transplant, T-cell counts and diversity largely arose from T cells that were newly produced. It was surviving recipient T cells and thymic progenitors that gave some patients high TCRbeta diversity at day 60.

Sequenced here: PBMCs, sampled before TCRalphabeta/CD19-depleted stem cell transplant. The chain employs TRBV30 and TRBJ1-2; no definite D call. This TCR was sampled from a child aged 2-9 years with inherited bone marrow failure, due to receive a stem cell transplant. This chain's CDR3 is CAWSDWAYSFNYGYTF. Here the CDR3 DNA reads TGTGCCTGGAGTGACTGGGCCTATTCCTTTAACTATGGCTACACCTTC.